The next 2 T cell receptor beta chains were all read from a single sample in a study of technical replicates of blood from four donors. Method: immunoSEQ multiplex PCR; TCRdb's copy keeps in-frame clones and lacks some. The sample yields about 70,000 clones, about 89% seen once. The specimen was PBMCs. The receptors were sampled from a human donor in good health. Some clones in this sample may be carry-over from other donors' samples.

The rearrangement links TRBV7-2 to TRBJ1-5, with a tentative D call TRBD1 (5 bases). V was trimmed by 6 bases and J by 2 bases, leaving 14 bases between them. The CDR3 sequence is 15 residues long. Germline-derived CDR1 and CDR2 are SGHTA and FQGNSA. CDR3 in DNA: TGTGCCAGCAGAGTATCCAGGGATGGCAATCAGCCCCAGCATTTT. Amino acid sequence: CASRVSRDGNQPQHF.

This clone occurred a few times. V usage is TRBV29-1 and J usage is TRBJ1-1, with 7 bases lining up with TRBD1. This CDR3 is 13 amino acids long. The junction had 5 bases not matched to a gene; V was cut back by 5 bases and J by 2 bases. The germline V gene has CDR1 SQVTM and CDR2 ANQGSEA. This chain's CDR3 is CSVRQGFNTEAFF. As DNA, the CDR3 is TGCAGCGTTCGACAGGGTTTCAACACTGAAGCTTTCTTT.